These 21 T cell receptor beta chains were sequenced from one sample in a study of blood T cell repertoires in COVID-19. The repertoire was sequenced with immunoSEQ multiplex PCR; TCRdb's copy has only in-frame clones and lacks some. The sample lists some 300,000 clones, around 90% occurring once. The sequenced sample was PBMCs or T cells enriched from blood (not recorded which). The receptors originated from a woman aged 18 to 35 with acute COVID-19.

In its sample, this clone was seen a few times. The V and J genes are TRBV15 and TRBJ1-1; D gene unclear. The CDR3 sequence is 16 residues long. Trimming pared 2 bases from V and 1 base from J, leaving 14 bases between. Germline CDR1 LNHNV, CDR2 YYDKDF (reference sequence). In nucleotides, the CDR3 is TGTGCCACCAGCAGAAATCTGCAGGCGTCGAACACTGAAGCTTTCTTT. Amino acids: CATSRNLQASNTEAFF.

The chain has TRBV11-3 and TRBJ1-2; D is undetermined. This CDR3 spans 16 amino acids. The germline CDR1 and CDR2 sequences are SGHNT and YENEEA. Between the trimmed V and J ends, which lost 1 base and 0 bases, there was a span of 12 bases. CDR3 sequence: CASSLVQSGTNYGYTF. In DNA form, the CDR3 reads TGTGCCAGCAGCTTAGTCCAGTCCGGGACTAACTATGGCTACACCTTC.

This chain joins TRBV11-2 and TRBJ2-2; 7 bases match TRBD2. This CDR3 is 17 amino acids long. CDR1 is SGHAT, CDR2 FQNNGV, per germline. The ends lost 5 bases at V and 4 bases at J; junction bases unmatched: 13. The CDR3 protein is CASSPLPREAGTGELFF. The CDR3 DNA reads as TGTGCCAGCAGCCCGCTCCCACGGGAGGCCGGCACCGGGGAGCTGTTTTTT.

V usage is TRBV19 and J usage is TRBJ1-5; TRBD1 is a possible D gene (6 bases). Trimming pared 5 bases from V and 0 bases from J, leaving 17 bases between. This CDR3 contains 17 residues. CDR1 is LNHDA, CDR2 SQIVND, per germline (reference sequence). The CDR3 region has the DNA TGTGCCAGTAGTCCTCTTAGGGACACACTTAGCAATCAGCCCCAGCATTTT. This codes for CASSPLRDTLSNQPQHF.

This clone was observed a single time. The rearrangement links TRBV28 to TRBJ1-5; 7 bases map to TRBD1. The CDR3 is 12 amino acids. The germline gives CDR1 MDHEN, CDR2 SYDVKM. J lost 5 bases, V lost 11 bases, and 6 bases had no gene match. The CDR3 bases are TGTGCCTCGACAGGGCTGGATCAGCCCCAGCATTTT. Encoded protein: CASTGLDQPQHF. Based on the CDR3 plus reference TRBV28 and TRBJ1-5, the full variable domain is DVKVTQSSRYLVKRTGEKVFLECVQDMDHENMFWYRQDPGLGLRLIYFSYDVKMKEKGDIPEGYSVSREKKERFSLILESASTNQTSMYLCASTGLDQPQHFGDGTRLSIL.

The chain couples TRBV29-1 to TRBJ1-3, with a tentative D call TRBD1 (5 bases). The germline CDR1 and CDR2 sequences are SQVTM and ANQGSEA. Trimming shortened V by 1 base and J by 2 bases, and 6 bases separated the two germline ends. The CDR3 consists of 13 residues. The CDR3 nucleotides are TGCAGCGTTGAAGTAGGGGCTGGAAACACCATATATTTT. Translation: CSVEVGAGNTIYF.

This chain links TRBV5-8 with TRBJ1-2; 10 bases are shared with TRBD1. The CDR3 contains 13 residues. J gave up 8 bases and V 2 bases, and 3 bases lay outside the gene matches. CDR1 and CDR2 from the germline V gene are SGHTS and YDEGEE. The CDR3 nucleotides read TGTGCCAGCAGCTTTGGACAGGGGGAAGGCTACACCTTC. Translation gives CASSFGQGEGYTF.

The V gene is TRBV3-1 (or the pseudogene TRBV3-2), the J gene TRBJ1-6; 9 nucleotides align to TRBD1. CDR1 LGHDT and CDR2 YNNKEL come from the germline V gene (reference sequence). The ends lost 4 bases at V and 8 bases at J; junction bases unmatched: 3. This CDR3 contains 14 residues. The CDR3: CASSLRQGDSPLHF. CDR3 coding DNA: TGTGCCAGCAGCCTCCGACAGGGGGATTCACCCCTCCACTTT.

The rearrangement joins TRBV5-6 to TRBJ1-2, with 7 bases fitting TRBD1. The germline V gene has CDR1 SGHDT and CDR2 YYEEEE. After removal of 2 bases from V and 1 base from J, the junction contained 8 bases not matched to a gene. This CDR3 is built from 16 residues. CDR3 protein: CASSFELGGGNYGYTF. Here the CDR3 DNA reads TGTGCCAGCAGCTTCGAGTTAGGGGGCGGTAACTATGGCTACACCTTC.

The count of this clone is one. The chain uses TRBV6-5 and TRBJ1-1, with no clear D. Germline V gene data show CDR1 as MNHEY and CDR2 as SVGAGI. Trimming took 2 bases from V and 3 from J, leaving 10 bases between them. There are 14 residues in the CDR3. The CDR3: CASSYRVGDTEAFF. DNA of the CDR3: TGTGCCAGCAGTTACCGTGTCGGAGACACTGAAGCTTTCTTT.

The chain combines TRBV12-3 or TRBV12-4 with TRBJ1-2; weak D call: TRBD1 (6 bases). The CDR3 is made up of 13 amino acids. Deletions cut 10 bases from V and 8 bases from J, with 20 bases between. The CDR3 sequence is CATSLGQSRGYTF. For the CDR3, the DNA is TGTGCCACCAGCCTCGGACAGTCGCGAGGCTACACCTTC.

This chain connects TRBV25-1 to TRBJ2-7; D gene unclear. V was cut by 3 bases and J by 4 bases, with 4 bases left in between. The germline gives CDR1 MGHDK, CDR2 SYGVNS. This CDR3 region has 11 residues. CDR3 in DNA: TGTGCCAGCAGTGACCGGTACGAGCAGTACTTC. Translating gives CASSDRYEQYF.

The J gene is TRBJ1-3, the V gene TRBV9; no firm D call. The CDR3 runs to 16 residues. Germline V gives CDR1 SGDLS, CDR2 YYNGEE. Trimming removed 3 bases at V and 0 bases at J, with 13 bases between. The CDR3 loop reads CASSALETYSGNTIYF. The CDR3 DNA reads TGTGCCAGCAGCGCCCTAGAGACGTACTCTGGAAACACCATATATTTT.

This clone was detected only a few times. The chain recombines TRBV19 with TRBJ1-1, with TRBD1 matching over 11 bases. The CDR3 contains 16 residues. Germline V gene lookup returns CDR1 LNHDA and CDR2 SQIVND (reference sequence). The junction had 11 bases not matched to a gene; V was cut back by 11 bases and J by 0 bases. CDR3 loop: CACHGTGGSLNTEAFF. The DNA for the CDR3 is TGTGCCTGCCACGGGACAGGGGGTTCACTGAACACTGAAGCTTTCTTT.

The J gene is TRBJ1-2, the V gene TRBV12-5; a weak D match, TRBD1 (6 bases). This CDR3 contains 13 residues. V shed 4 bases and J shed 3 bases, with 9 bases lying between them. Germline CDR1 is LGHNT and CDR2 is FRNRAP. CDR3 in amino acids: CASGSWTDYGYTF. CDR3 nucleotide sequence: TGTGCTAGTGGTTCCTGGACAGACTATGGCTACACCTTC.

This clone is a singleton in its sample. The chain employs TRBV7-3 and TRBJ2-5, with D possibly being TRBD1 (6 bases). The CDR3 length is 14 residues. Looked up from germline, CDR1 is SGHTA and CDR2 is FQGTGA. Trimming left V 6 bases short and J 5 bases short, with 16 bases between. In DNA, the CDR3 is TGTGCCAGCAGGACTTCGGGGACAAGCGAGACCCAGTACTTC. This codes for CASRTSGTSETQYF.

The J gene is TRBJ2-3, the V gene TRBV7-2; 9 positions agree with TRBD2. V was pared by 5 bases and J by 4 bases, with 7 bases of the junction left unmatched. Per the germline V gene, CDR1 is SGHTA and CDR2 is FQGNSA. The CDR3 is 15 amino acids. Written as DNA, the CDR3 is TGTGCCAGCAGCCTGATAGCGGGAGAGGCAGATACGCAGTATTTT. Translation gives CASSLIAGEADTQYF.

The chain links TRBV27 to TRBJ1-6; 10 positions match TRBD1. Germline V gene lookup returns CDR1 MNHEY and CDR2 SMNVEV (reference sequence). The CDR3 spans 16 residues. Germline trimming cut 1 base from V and 10 bases from J; bases unmatched to any gene: 7. As DNA, the CDR3 is TGTGCCAGCAGTTTATACCCCGACAGGGGGCAATCACCCCTCCACTTT. This gives the protein CASSLYPDRGQSPLHF.

This chain connects TRBV7-9 to TRBJ1-1; D is unresolved. This CDR3 has 11 residues. V shed 8 bases and J shed 6 bases, with 10 bases lying between them. Looked up from germline, CDR1 is SEHNR and CDR2 is FQNEAQ (reference sequence). CDR3 nucleotides: TGTGCCAGCGGTCCGGGAGCTGAAGCTTTCTTT. Amino acid sequence: CASGPGAEAFF.

The chain uses TRBV12-3 or TRBV12-4 and TRBJ1-4; D call uncertain. V was pared by 6 bases and J by 13 bases, with 15 bases between. This CDR3 spans 12 amino acids. CDR3 nucleotides: TGTGCCAGCAGCCCTTCTGGCCGGGGACTGTTTTTT. Amino acid sequence: CASSPSGRGLFF.

The V gene is TRBV28, the J gene TRBJ1-5; TRBD1 matches 10 bases. With V trimmed by 6 bases and J by 5 bases, 10 bases remained unmatched. CDR1 is MDHEN and CDR2 is SYDVKM in the germline V gene. The CDR3 covers 16 residues. Here the CDR3 DNA reads TGTGCCAGCAGCCTACTGGGCGGGACAGGGGATCAGCCCCAGCATTTT. It yields the protein CASSLLGGTGDQPQHF.